This T cell receptor (beta chain) was recovered during a study of a mutant IDH1 vaccine in newly diagnosed glioma. Across the whole study: Vaccines began 4-6 weeks after radiotherapy alone, or with temozolomide cycles. Among treated patients, around 62% were male and around 40% female, and mean age was approximately 40 years.

Noted time point: week 11, during vaccination. It was 300 ug of mutant IDH1 20-mer peptide that made up each vaccine dose, given with topical imiquimod. Germline V gene lookup returns CDR1 KGHSH and CDR2 LQKENI. The CDR3 has 16 amino acids. Trimming left V 1 base short and J 2 bases short, with 14 bases between. Comment on this clone: The antigen remains unidentified.

The method was immunoSEQ multiplex PCR; TCRdb's version includes in-frame clones alone and lacks a portion of them. The sample includes fewer than 75,000 clones, 70% to 85% of them seen just once. This receptor was identified in a woman in her fifties or sixties with glioma. V is TRBV18 and J is TRBJ1-2; D is uncertain. The source was PBMCs, collected from a glioma patient whose treatment included an IDH1 peptide vaccine. The CDR3 loop reads CASSPLLGQSNYGYTF. In nucleotides, the CDR3 is TGTGCCAGCTCACCACTACTTGGGCAGTCCAACTATGGCTACACCTTC. Filled out from reference TRBV18 and TRBJ1-2, the complete variable domain reads NAGVMQNPRHLVRRRGQEARLRCSPMKGHSHVYWYRQLPEEGLKFMVYLQKENIIDESGMPKERFSAEFPKEGPSILRIQQVVRGDSAAYFCASSPLLGQSNYGYTFGSGTRLTVV.